This T cell receptor beta chain derives from a study of post-analysis software for immune sequencing data. Turning to the study itself: Disease courses included relapsing-remitting, secondary progressive and progressive-relapsing multiple sclerosis.

Study-wide results and caveats: Multiple sclerosis was associated with a significant reduction in normalized Chao1 diversity relative to controls. Patients used roughly five TRBV segments, including TRBV5-6, TRBV5-1 and TRBV20-1, more often than controls.

Each TCR beta cDNA library carried unique molecular identifiers. Each batch of roughly 1 to 10 million T cells produced 450,000 to 500,000 cDNA molecules. TCRdb re-called the PCR reads through MiXCR, storing one row per CDR3 protein. The sample has roughly 540,000 distinct CDR3 sequences, around a third seen once; the top ten hold under 7%. Per the germline V gene, CDR1 is SQVTM and CDR2 is ANQGSEA. This CDR3 region has 13 residues. Concerning this clonotype itself: Antigen: not known. Germline and junction disagree at one end, which may indicate a read error.

The TCR was taken from a girl between 2 and 17 years old with multiple sclerosis. Sequencing was performed on blood. J is TRBJ1-2 and V is TRBV29-1; the D gene is possibly TRBD1 (6 bases). The CDR3 sequence: CSAEMDSNYGYTF. The CDR3 DNA sequence: TGCAGCGCTGAAATGGACAGCAACTATGGCTACACCTTC.